This T cell receptor (beta chain) was sequenced for a study of T cells in Graves' hyperthyroidism and ophthalmopathy. About the study: Upon initial diagnosis and before any treatment, peripheral blood was collected. Study-wide findings and caveats: Ophthalmopathy was predicted by the model a median of 6.5 months ahead of onset. Most thyroid clonotypes that were expanded above 0.001 also turned up in blood.

Trimming removed 7 bases from V and 5 bases from J; junction bases left unmatched: 14. This CDR3 spans 18 amino acids. Germline V gene data show CDR1 as SGHRS and CDR2 as YFSETQ. Of note for this clonotype: Its antigen is as yet unknown.

The PBMCs had their origin in 10 ml of fresh peripheral blood. From RNA transcripts, TCR beta CDR3 regions were amplified. The HTBI set primed first-round TCR CDR3 RT-PCR. MiXCR, run by TCRdb on the multiplex PCR reads, gives a single entry per CDR3 protein. The table records 300,000 to 450,000 distinct CDR3 sequences, roughly 12% of them present only once. The chain uses TRBV5-1 and TRBJ2-5, with 16 bases lining up with TRBD2. The sequenced sample consisted of blood. The receptor's source is a man aged 25-45 years with Graves' hyperthyroidism that later progressed to Graves' ophthalmopathy. The chain's CDR3 is CASGIGTSGGAFGETQYF. The CDR3 DNA follows: TGCGCCAGCGGCATCGGGACTAGCGGGGGGGCGTTTGGGGAGACCCAGTACTTC.